The clone carrying this T cell receptor beta chain occurred a few times. What it binds is not known. Being one base from a much bigger clone, this may be a read error. This CDR3 fails to terminate in the conserved phenylalanine or tryptophan, so it likely reflects a read error. Amplified TCR beta CDR3 regions were obtained using RNA transcripts as template. RT-PCR in the first round used HTBI primers; a second-round multiplex PCR followed. TCRdb recomputed calls from the multiplex PCR reads with MiXCR, one row per CDR3 protein. The sample lists about 380,000 distinct CDR3 sequences; 15% were seen once. The ends lost 5 bases at V and 8 bases at J; junction bases unmatched: 11. Germline V CDR1 and CDR2: SGHAT, FQDESV (reference sequence). The CDR3 is 14 residues long. The sample comes from a study of Graves' ophthalmopathy and Graves' hyperthyroidism. General study findings and limits: At approximately 70% sensitivity and 72.22% specificity, the model predicted progression of the ophthalmopathy.

Sequencing input: peripheral blood. This chain uses TRBV11-1 with TRBJ1-2; 7 bases match TRBD1. This receptor was taken from a woman aged 18-30 years with stable Graves' hyperthyroidism. The CDR3 DNA follows: TGTGCCAGCAGCAAGAGACAGGGCAATGGGGGCTACACCCTC. Translated, it gives CASSKRQGNGGYTL.